This passage covers 18 T cell receptor beta chains from one sample sequenced in a study of blood T cell repertoires in COVID-19. TCRdb's copy holds only in-frame clones and misses some; the assay was immunoSEQ multiplex PCR. This sample has over 120,000 clones, with 85% to 90% found just once. Sequencing was done on a sample of peripheral blood. Receptors were obtained from a woman between 50 and 59 years old with active or convalescent COVID-19.

The chain joins TRBV5-6 to TRBJ1-2, with D uncertain. The CDR3 loop spans 15 amino acids. V was cut by 3 bases and J by 7 bases, with 19 bases left in between. From germline, CDR1 is SGHDT and CDR2 YYEEEE. This chain's CDR3 is CASSSNGVHWSGYTF. The CDR3 DNA reads as TGTGCCAGCAGCTCCAACGGGGTTCACTGGTCTGGCTACACCTTC. Full variable domain (outside the CDR3, taken from reference TRBV5-6 and TRBJ1-2): DAGVTQSPTHLIKTRGQQVTLRCSPKSGHDTVSWYQQALGQGPQFIFQYYEEEERQRGNFPDRFSGHQFPNYSSELNVNALLLGDSALYLCASSSNGVHWSGYTFGSGTRLTVV.

In regard to this clone: In the same sample, other DNA sequences code for this CDR3. The chain couples TRBV10-3 to TRBJ2-7, with D possibly being TRBD2 (6 bases). The CDR3 has 13 amino acids. V gave up 2 bases and J gave up 3 bases, with 8 bases separating them. From germline, CDR1 is ENHRY and CDR2 SYGVKD. The CDR3 protein is CAISEGGFYEQYF. In DNA form, the CDR3 reads TGTGCCATCAGTGAGGGAGGGTTCTACGAGCAGTACTTC.

This clone occurred once. This chain uses TRBV28 with TRBJ1-5; the D is unclear. The CDR3 consists of 13 residues. Germline V gene data show CDR1 as MDHEN and CDR2 as SYDVKM. V lost 4 bases to trimming and J lost 5 bases, with 9 bases between them. This CDR3 reads CASSSNTDQPQHF. The CDR3 DNA reads TGTGCCAGCAGTTCCAACACCGATCAGCCCCAGCATTTT.

This clone appeared once. The chain links TRBV14 to TRBJ2-5; the match to TRBD1 covers 8 bases. V gave up 0 bases and J gave up 1 base; unmatched junction bases: 10. This CDR3 contains 18 residues. In germline, CDR1 is SGHDN, CDR2 FVKESK. The CDR3 spells CASSQDSPRGRIQETQYF. The CDR3 coding sequence is TGTGCCAGCAGCCAAGATTCCCCCAGGGGGCGAATCCAAGAGACCCAGTACTTC.

The chain is built from TRBV10-2 and TRBJ1-5, with 10 bases fitting TRBD1. This CDR3 is built from 16 residues. V lost 6 bases, J lost 0 bases, and 5 bases stayed unmatched. The V gene's germline CDR1 is WSHSY and CDR2 SAAADI. The chain's CDR3 is CASSDRDRGSNQPQHF. The CDR3, as DNA: TGCGCCAGCAGCGACCGGGACAGGGGTAGCAATCAGCCCCAGCATTTT.

In DNA form, the CDR3 reads TGTGCCAGCAGTTATGCGGGGTGGGAGCAGTACTTC. As protein: CASSYAGWEQYF. The genes are TRBV6-2 or TRBV6-3 and TRBJ2-7; TRBD2 is a possible D gene (6 bases). Germline CDR1 and CDR2: MNHEY and SVGEGT. CDR3 length equals 12 residues. Between the trimmed V and J ends, which lost 3 bases and 7 bases, there was a span of 10 bases.

This clone was detected only once. The gene calls are TRBV28 and TRBJ1-5, with TRBD1 matching over 8 bases. Germline V lookup: CDR1 MDHEN, CDR2 SYDVKM. With 8 bases clipped from V and 6 bases from J, the junction kept 9 bases outside the gene matches. This CDR3 has 14 amino acids. The CDR3 reads CASVGTGSSQPQHF. DNA for the CDR3: TGTGCCAGCGTCGGGACAGGCTCAAGTCAGCCCCAGCATTTT.

The rearrangement uses TRBV5-5 and TRBJ1-6; no definite D call. Looked up from germline, CDR1 is SGHKS and CDR2 is YYEKEE (reference sequence). The CDR3 consists of 14 residues. Trimming stripped 4 bases from V and 8 bases from J, with 13 bases between. The CDR3, as DNA: TGTGCCAGCAGCCAACCTAACAGTTATTCACCCCTCCACTTT. It is translated as CASSQPNSYSPLHF. Filled out from reference TRBV5-5 and TRBJ1-6, the complete variable domain reads DAGVTQSPTHLIKTRGQQVTLRCSPISGHKSVSWYQQVLGQGPQFIFQYYEKEERGRGNFPDRFSARQFPNYSSELNVNALLLGDSALYLCASSQPNSYSPLHFGNGTRLTVT.

The chain carries TRBV10-1 and TRBJ1-1, with TRBD1 as a possible D gene (5 bases). Per germline, CDR1 WNHNN and CDR2 SYGVQD (reference sequence). Trimming stripped 11 bases from V and 3 bases from J, with 7 bases between. This CDR3 region has 10 residues. The CDR3 region has the DNA TGCGCCCAAGGGGACACTGAAGCTTTCTTT. It codes for CAQGDTEAFF.

This clone was recorded a few times. The chain joins TRBV5-4 to TRBJ1-6, with 9 bases matching TRBD1. J lost 6 bases, V lost 4 bases, and 11 bases had no gene match. The germline V gene has CDR1 SGHNT and CDR2 YYREEE (reference sequence). The CDR3 has 17 residues. CDR3 DNA sequence: TGTGCCAGCAGCCCAACCCGGGACAGGGTTCGTAATTCACCCCTCCACTTT. As protein: CASSPTRDRVRNSPLHF.

The chain is built from TRBV5-3 and TRBJ2-3, with 10 bases lining up with TRBD1. TRBV5-3 is annotated as an ORF whose role is uncertain. The CDR3 runs to 16 residues. After removal of 4 bases from V and 5 bases from J, the junction contained 10 bases not matched to a gene. CDR3: CARSPEGQGVLDTQYF. In nucleotides, the CDR3 is TGTGCCAGAAGCCCAGAAGGACAGGGGGTCCTAGATACGCAGTATTTT.

The chain couples TRBV6-2 or TRBV6-3 to TRBJ1-2, with 7 bases that match TRBD1. The V segment lost 2 bases and the J segment 9 bases; nucleotides outside the gene matches: 18. CDR1 MNHEY and CDR2 SVGEGT come from the germline V gene. The CDR3 is made up of 17 amino acids. The CDR3 spells CASSYDRDLPLAGSYTF. Written as DNA, the CDR3 is TGTGCCAGCAGTTACGACAGGGACCTGCCCCTCGCCGGGAGCTACACCTTC.

This clone has a handful of counts. The gene calls are TRBV19 and TRBJ1-1, with a tentative D call TRBD1 (5 bases). Trimming stripped 6 bases from V and 1 base from J, with 12 bases between. CDR3 length equals 14 residues. CDR1 is LNHDA, CDR2 SQIVND, per germline (reference sequence). CDR3 in amino acids: CASSRAGSNTEAFF. The CDR3 bases are TGTGCCAGTAGCCGGGCAGGGTCGAACACTGAAGCTTTCTTT.

This sequence joins TRBV19 and TRBJ2-2; 7 positions match TRBD1. V was clipped by 6 bases and J by 5 bases; unmatched bases: 6. CDR3 length equals 14 residues. CDR1 and CDR2 from the germline V gene are LNHDA and SQIVND (reference sequence). Here the CDR3 reads CASRPDRVTGELFF. The CDR3 region has the DNA TGTGCCAGTAGACCCGACAGGGTTACCGGGGAGCTGTTTTTT.

This chain links TRBV9 with TRBJ2-3; 9 positions match TRBD2. This CDR3 contains 17 residues. Germline CDR1 reads SGDLS; CDR2 reads YYNGEE. Trimming cost V 0 bases and J 6 bases; bases outside gene matches: 11. CDR3 in amino acids: CASSVGRGGGAVDTQYF. The CDR3 DNA follows: TGTGCCAGCAGCGTAGGCCGCGGCGGGGGGGCCGTGGATACGCAGTATTTT.

The chain combines TRBV29-1 with TRBJ2-7; TRBD1 matches at 9 bases. The germline V gene has CDR1 SQVTM and CDR2 ANQGSEA. The CDR3 is 15 amino acids. With 4 bases clipped from V and 1 base from J, the junction kept 8 bases outside the gene matches. Written as DNA, the CDR3 is TGCAGCGTTGCGGCCGCGACAGGGGGGTCCTACGAGCAGTACTTC. This sequence encodes CSVAAATGGSYEQYF.

The chain combines TRBV6-5 with TRBJ2-3, with D possibly TRBD1 on 7 matching bases. The length of the CDR3 is 14 residues. With 6 bases removed from V and 1 base from J, the gap between germline ends came to 11 bases. Germline CDR1 and CDR2: MNHEY and SVGAGI. The CDR3 DNA follows: TGTGCCAGCAGGGTCAGGGGGGGCACAGATACGCAGTATTTT. Encoded protein: CASRVRGGTDTQYF.

The chain combines TRBV4-1 with TRBJ1-1; D not resolved. The CDR3 loop spans 15 amino acids. Trimming took 7 bases from V and 2 from J, leaving 17 bases between them. Per germline, CDR1 MGHRA and CDR2 YSYEKL. The CDR3 loop is CASTDGGVINTEAFF. DNA for the CDR3: TGCGCCAGCACGGACGGCGGGGTGATCAACACTGAAGCTTTCTTT.